The rows below give T cell receptor beta chains drawn from one sample of a study of blood T cell repertoires in COVID-19. The data were produced by immunoSEQ multiplex PCR, yet TCRdb's version contains in-frame clones alone and is incomplete. In the table there are tens of thousands of clones, over 80% of which are singletons. Sequencing was done on a sample of peripheral blood. Receptors were obtained from a man in his 60s with active COVID-19. Each CDR3 is given without its conserved first and last residue. Clone size is not always given. Where it is, it says once, few, many or a class for expanded clones.

j_gene | abundance | v_gene | CDR3aa
TRBJ1-1 | NA | TRBV6-5 | ASSSLSIPEAF
TRBJ2-5 | NA | TRBV5-1 | ASSLTRTSGGYQETQY
TRBJ2-2 | once | TRBV27 | ASSPPTVANTGELF
TRBJ2-3 | NA | TRBV5-1 | ASSSPLRRLAGGSTDTQY
TRBJ2-1 | NA | TRBV12-3/TRBV12-4 | ASSSGDNEQF
TRBJ2-1 | once | TRBV12-3/TRBV12-4 | ASSTEEYNEQF
TRBJ2-1 | NA | TRBV7-9 | SASTHNEQF
TRBJ2-3 | NA | TRBV30 | ACLGQGTQY
TRBJ2-2 | NA | TRBV2 | ASSERLAGAVGELF
TRBJ2-7 | once | TRBV29-1 | SVEAASGGYEQY
TRBJ2-7 | NA | TRBV27 | ASSSPQGGTYSYEQY
TRBJ1-5 | NA | TRBV30 | AWSGQDNQPQH
TRBJ2-3 | NA | TRBV7-3 | ASSQPRASGRTDTQY
TRBJ2-1 | NA | TRBV19 | ASSLPLREGPYNEQF
TRBJ1-5 | NA | TRBV29-1 | SVATGVDQPQH
TRBJ2-2 | NA | TRBV6-2/TRBV6-3 | ASSYIRGRDTGELF
TRBJ2-7 | once | TRBV28 | ASSLRGHLYEQY
TRBJ2-7 | NA | TRBV20-1 | SAGQNYEQY
TRBJ2-3 | NA | TRBV3-1/TRBV3-2 | ASSPRLAGMTDTQY
TRBJ2-7 | NA | TRBV2 | ASSSGGTASYEQY
TRBJ2-3 | NA | TRBV27 | ASRAQGRTDTQY
TRBJ1-6 | NA | TRBV5-1 | ASSLAGGPAPLH
TRBJ1-1 | once | TRBV27 | ASSLREQTEAF
TRBJ1-2 | medium-sized | TRBV28 | ASSPHRDGYT
TRBJ1-1 | NA | TRBV11-3 | ASSLRGTTEAF
TRBJ2-5 | NA | TRBV4-3 | ASSQEGGGQETQY
TRBJ1-2 | NA | TRBV4-1 | ASSLKDHRDSYGYT
TRBJ2-7 | NA | TRBV7-2 | ASSGDRGLPYEQY
TRBJ2-7 | NA | TRBV7-9 | ASSLAFAGSYEQY
TRBJ2-7 | NA | TRBV4-1 | ASSQGGVYEQY
TRBJ1-5 | NA | TRBV28 | ASSSRGQGAGQPQH
TRBJ1-3 | NA | TRBV7-8 | ASSPSGNTIY
TRBJ2-1 | few | TRBV9 | ASSPSGGVEQF
TRBJ2-4 | NA | TRBV19 | AVKLAKNIQY
TRBJ1-6 | NA | TRBV6-5 | ASSPETNNSPLH
TRBJ1-1 | NA | TRBV7-3 | ASSLGQGGRWEAF
TRBJ1-2 | NA | TRBV10-3 | AISTKSSYGYT
TRBJ2-2 | NA | TRBV6-5 | AIPRMGELF
TRBJ2-7 | NA | TRBV6-5 | ASSLGAGAYEQY
TRBJ2-1 | NA | TRBV30 | ASDGLAGDEQF
TRBJ2-3 | NA | TRBV5-1 | ASSLSGGADTQY
TRBJ1-2 | NA | TRBV30 | AWSVGGPYGYT
TRBJ2-2 | NA | TRBV15 | ATSRDRGRTGELF
TRBJ2-1 | NA | TRBV6-4 | ASRQTSGGANEQF
TRBJ2-7 | NA | TRBV7-2 | ASSPPLEVQY
TRBJ2-7 | NA | TRBV6-5 | ASGGSGGQYEQY
TRBJ2-3 | NA | TRBV7-8 | ASSLVEGGDPTDTQY
TRBJ2-5 | NA | TRBV7-3 | ASSSAVRGGWETQY
TRBJ1-1 | NA | TRBV9 | ASSRQDRGQSEAF
TRBJ1-3 | NA | TRBV6-5 | ASSLSSGNTIY
TRBJ2-2 | NA | TRBV7-2 | ASSLIAGVANTGELF
TRBJ2-1 | once | TRBV7-2 | ASRRQVVSIVVKDEQF
TRBJ2-3 | NA | TRBV9 | ASSVGGGQGTDTQY
TRBJ2-7 | NA | TRBV28 | ASSPPPGGRYEQY
TRBJ2-3 | NA | TRBV2 | AALGGMATDTQY